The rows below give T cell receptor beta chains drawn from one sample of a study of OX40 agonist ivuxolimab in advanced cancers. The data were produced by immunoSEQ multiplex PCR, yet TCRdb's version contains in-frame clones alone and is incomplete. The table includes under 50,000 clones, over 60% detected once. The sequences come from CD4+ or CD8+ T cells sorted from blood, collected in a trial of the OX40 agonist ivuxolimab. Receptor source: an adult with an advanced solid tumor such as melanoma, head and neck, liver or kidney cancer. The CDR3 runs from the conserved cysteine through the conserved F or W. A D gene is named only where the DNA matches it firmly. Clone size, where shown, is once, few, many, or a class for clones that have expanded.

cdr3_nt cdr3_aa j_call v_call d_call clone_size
TGTGCCAGTAGTCACAGGGCCGTAGCCAAAAACATTCAGTACTTC CASSHRAVAKNIQYF TRBJ2-4 TRBV19 - few
TGTGCCAGCAGCAAAATCCCCTCGGATGGTTTTCACAGGGGAAGGAAAGAGACCCAGTACTTC CASSKIPSDGFHRGRKETQYF TRBJ2-5 TRBV21-1 - -
TGTGCCAGCAGCTTTTCGGGCGGGAGGGAGACCCAGTACTTC CASSFSGGRETQYF TRBJ2-5 TRBV5-4 TRBD2 -
TGTGCCAGCACCCTGGACCCGAGGTATGGCTACACCTTC CASTLDPRYGYTF TRBJ1-2 TRBV28 - -
TGTGCCAGTAGTAATGGACAGGGGGAAAGTACGCAGTATTTT CASSNGQGESTQYF TRBJ2-3 TRBV19 TRBD1 once
TGTGCCAGCAGCTTAACCGGGACTAATCAGCACTATGGCTACACCTTC CASSLTGTNQHYGYTF TRBJ1-2 TRBV7-2 - once
TGCGCCAGCAGCTTGGGGCAGGGGGCGACGGGTGAGCAGTACTTC CASSLGQGATGEQYF TRBJ2-7 TRBV5-1 TRBD1 -
TGTGCCAGCTCACGGGGCGGGAGTACCTATGGCTACACCTTC CASSRGGSTYGYTF TRBJ1-2 TRBV18 - once
TGTGCCAGCAGCCCTCGTCTATTTGGCGAAAACATTCAGTACTTC CASSPRLFGENIQYF TRBJ2-4 TRBV7-2 - -
TGTGCCAGCAGCAAGTCCGGGACTCATGGGGAGCAGTACTTC CASSKSGTHGEQYF TRBJ2-7 TRBV14 - medium-sized
TGTGCCAGCAGCCTCCCCAGGCGGGGGAGGGTTACCATATATTTT CASSLPRRGRVTIYF TRBJ1-3 TRBV7-9 - -
TGTGCCAGCAGCTTGGGCCGGGAGCAAGATACGCAGTATTTT CASSLGREQDTQYF TRBJ2-3 TRBV5-4 - -
TGCGCCAGCAGCTTCCGCCAGTTATCCCCTATCTCCGGGGAGCTGTTTTTT CASSFRQLSPISGELFF TRBJ2-2 TRBV5-1 - -
TGTGCCAGCAGCTTGGGCGTCAGGACTAGCGCAGATACGCAGTATTTT CASSLGVRTSADTQYF TRBJ2-3 TRBV5-4 TRBD2 -
TGTGCCATCATGGGGGGAACAGGGCAGCCCCAGCATTTT CAIMGGTGQPQHF TRBJ1-5 TRBV10-3 - -
TGTGCCAGCAGCCAAGCCCAAGGTGGGACTAGCGGGAGACGGGTAGATACGCAGTATTTT CASSQAQGGTSGRRVDTQYF TRBJ2-3 TRBV9 TRBD2 -
TGCGCCAGCAGCCAAGATTGGGGGGATAGCTATGGCTACACCTTC CASSQDWGDSYGYTF TRBJ1-2 TRBV4-3 - few
TGTGCCAGCTCACGGACAGGGGGTCAGACTGAAGCTTTCTTT CASSRTGGQTEAFF TRBJ1-1 TRBV18 TRBD1 -
TGTGCCAGCAGTGAAGTCGGAGGGGGGTCGGCCCAGTACTTC CASSEVGGGSAQYF TRBJ2-5 TRBV25-1 - -
TGTGCCAGCAGTTTCCCGGGACAGGGAACGGGCTACGAGCAGTACTTC CASSFPGQGTGYEQYF TRBJ2-7 TRBV7-9 TRBD1 -
TGTGCCAGCAGGCGCCCCTCACGGCTCTTC CASRRPSRLF TRBJ2-1 TRBV28 - -
TGTGCCAGCAGCTTGGTCCAGGGAGGGGCCTACGAGCAGTACTTC CASSLVQGGAYEQYF TRBJ2-7 TRBV7-2 TRBD2 -
TGTGCCAGCAGCTTGAGTGTGAACACTGAAGCTTTCTTT CASSLSVNTEAFF TRBJ1-1 TRBV5-6 - few
TGCGCCAGCAGCTCAACCGGGACAGGGATCTACGAGCAGTACTTC CASSSTGTGIYEQYF TRBJ2-7 TRBV5-1 TRBD1 -
TGTGCCAGCAGTTACGGAGGAGGAAAGAACACTGAAGCTTTCTTT CASSYGGGKNTEAFF TRBJ1-1 TRBV6-5 - -
TGTGCCACCAATAGGCCGGGGGCGGGCACCGGGGAGCTGTTTTTT CATNRPGAGTGELFF TRBJ2-2 TRBV19 - -
TGTGCCAGCAGTCCATTGAGCTCAGAGCAGTTCTTC CASSPLSSEQFF TRBJ2-1 TRBV7-9 - -
TGTGCCAGCCGGACAGGGGTTAACTATGGCTACACCTTC CASRTGVNYGYTF TRBJ1-2 TRBV28 TRBD1 -
TGTGCCAGCAGCCAGACTAGCTCGAACACCGGGGAGCTGTTTTTT CASSQTSSNTGELFF TRBJ2-2 TRBV16 TRBD2 -
TGTGCCAGCAGTAAAGGGGTTTCACCCCTCCACTTT CASSKGVSPLHF TRBJ1-6 TRBV6-5 - -
TGTGCCAGCAGTCGTTCGACAGGGTCGGAGACCCAGTACTTC CASSRSTGSETQYF TRBJ2-5 TRBV6-5 TRBD1 -
TGTGCCAGCAGCCCCACTAGCGGGGGGTGGGATGAGCAGTTCTTC CASSPTSGGWDEQFF TRBJ2-1 TRBV7-9 TRBD2 -
TGTGCCAGCAGTTATCTAAGGGGGCCAGGGTGCTACGAGCAGTACTTC CASSYLRGPGCYEQYF TRBJ2-7 TRBV6-5 TRBD1 -
TGTGCCAGCAGTGCGGCTACCGGGCCCCTGGCTGGCTACACCTTC CASSAATGPLAGYTF TRBJ1-2 TRBV25-1 - -
TGTGCCAGCTCACCCAACGTGATCGGATCCTACGAGCAGTACTTC CASSPNVIGSYEQYF TRBJ2-7 TRBV18 - -
TGTGCCAGCAGTAGTCAGCGGGCGTACCAAGAGACCCAGTACTTC CASSSQRAYQETQYF TRBJ2-5 TRBV27 - -
TGTGCCAGCAGCTTCCCCGGGACAGCCCACACTGAAGCTTTCTTT CASSFPGTAHTEAFF TRBJ1-1 TRBV5-4 TRBD1 -
TGTGCCAGCAGTAAGCGGGGTAGCACAGATACGCAGTATTTT CASSKRGSTDTQYF TRBJ2-3 TRBV28 TRBD2 -
TGTGCCAGCAGCTCGGACTATCTACCAAACGAGCAGTACTTC CASSSDYLPNEQYF TRBJ2-7 TRBV6-5 - -
TGTGCCTGGAGTGTTGGGACAGCCAACACTGAAGCTTTCTTT CAWSVGTANTEAFF TRBJ1-1 TRBV30 TRBD1 -
TGTGCCAGCAGCCCCTCCTGGGCTACCGGGGCCAACGTCCTGACTTTC CASSPSWATGANVLTF TRBJ2-6 TRBV7-2 - -
TGTGCCAGCAGTTTATCCGGAACGCCGAACACCGGGGAGCTGTTTTTT CASSLSGTPNTGELFF TRBJ2-2 TRBV28 - -
TGCAGCGTTTCACAGGGGCCCTACAATGAGCAGTTCTTC CSVSQGPYNEQFF TRBJ2-1 TRBV29-1 TRBD1 -
TGTGCCAGCAGTTTGGGACTAACGGGGAACACCATATATTTT CASSLGLTGNTIYF TRBJ1-3 TRBV6-6 - few
TGTGCCAGCAGCCCCAGGGGGCCTGGGGAGCTGTTTTTT CASSPRGPGELFF TRBJ2-2 TRBV7-3 TRBD1 -
TGTGCCAGCATCGGTGGGGGGTTCTACACTGAAGCTTTCTTT CASIGGGFYTEAFF TRBJ1-1 TRBV6-1 - once